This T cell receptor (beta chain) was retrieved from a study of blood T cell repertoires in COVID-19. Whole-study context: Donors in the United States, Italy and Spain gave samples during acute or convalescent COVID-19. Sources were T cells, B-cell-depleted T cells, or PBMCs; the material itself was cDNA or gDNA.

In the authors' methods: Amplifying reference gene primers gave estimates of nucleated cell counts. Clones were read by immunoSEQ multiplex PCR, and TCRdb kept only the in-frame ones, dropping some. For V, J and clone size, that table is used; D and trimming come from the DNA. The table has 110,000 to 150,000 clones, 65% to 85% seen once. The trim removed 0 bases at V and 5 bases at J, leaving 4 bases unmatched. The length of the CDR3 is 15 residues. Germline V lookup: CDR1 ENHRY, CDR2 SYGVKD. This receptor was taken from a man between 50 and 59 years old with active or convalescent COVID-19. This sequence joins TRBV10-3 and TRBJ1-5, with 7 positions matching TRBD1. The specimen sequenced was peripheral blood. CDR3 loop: CAISESRDSYQPQHF. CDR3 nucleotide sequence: TGTGCCATCAGTGAGTCGCGGGACAGTTATCAGCCCCAGCATTTT.